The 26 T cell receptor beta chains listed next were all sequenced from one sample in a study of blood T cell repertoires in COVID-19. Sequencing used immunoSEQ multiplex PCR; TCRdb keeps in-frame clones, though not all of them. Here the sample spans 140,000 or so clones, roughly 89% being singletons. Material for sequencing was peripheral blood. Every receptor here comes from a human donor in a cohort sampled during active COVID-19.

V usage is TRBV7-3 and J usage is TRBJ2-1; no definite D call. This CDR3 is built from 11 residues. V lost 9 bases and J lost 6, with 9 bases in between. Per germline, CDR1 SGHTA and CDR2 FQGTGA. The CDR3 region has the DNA TGTGCCAGTTCCCTCGGCAATGAGCAGTTCTTC. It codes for CASSLGNEQFF.

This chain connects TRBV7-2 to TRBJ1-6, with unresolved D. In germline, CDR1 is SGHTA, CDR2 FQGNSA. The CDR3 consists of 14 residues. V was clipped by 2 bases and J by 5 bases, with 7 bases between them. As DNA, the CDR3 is TGTGCCAGCAGCTTACTAGGAAATAATTCACCCCTCCACTTT. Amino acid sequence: CASSLLGNNSPLHF. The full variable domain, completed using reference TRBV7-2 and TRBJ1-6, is GAGVSQSPSNKVTEKGKDVELRCDPISGHTALYWYRQSLGQGLEFLIYFQGNSAPDKSGLPSDRFSAERTGGSVSTLTIQRTQQEDSAVYLCASSLLGNNSPLHFGNGTRLTVT.

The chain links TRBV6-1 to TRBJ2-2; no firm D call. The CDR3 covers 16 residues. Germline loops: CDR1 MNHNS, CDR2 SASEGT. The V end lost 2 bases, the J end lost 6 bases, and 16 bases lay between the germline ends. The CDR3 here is CASSEKSVGWAGELFF. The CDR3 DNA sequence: TGTGCCAGCAGTGAAAAATCTGTGGGCTGGGCCGGGGAGCTGTTTTTT.

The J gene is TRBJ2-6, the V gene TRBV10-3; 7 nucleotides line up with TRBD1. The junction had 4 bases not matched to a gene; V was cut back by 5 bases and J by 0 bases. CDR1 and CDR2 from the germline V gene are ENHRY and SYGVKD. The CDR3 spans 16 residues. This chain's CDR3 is CAISRQGPSGANVLTF. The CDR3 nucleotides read TGTGCCATCAGTCGACAGGGTCCCTCTGGGGCCAACGTCCTGACTTTC.

The CDR3 loop reads CASSTSHPIYNEQFF. The CDR3 region has the DNA TGTGCCAGCAGTACGAGCCACCCGATCTACAATGAGCAGTTCTTC. The V call is TRBV27, the J call TRBJ2-1; D is undetermined. V lost 5 bases and J lost 3, with 14 bases in between. Germline CDR1 reads MNHEY; CDR2 reads SMNVEV (reference sequence). The CDR3 runs to 15 residues.

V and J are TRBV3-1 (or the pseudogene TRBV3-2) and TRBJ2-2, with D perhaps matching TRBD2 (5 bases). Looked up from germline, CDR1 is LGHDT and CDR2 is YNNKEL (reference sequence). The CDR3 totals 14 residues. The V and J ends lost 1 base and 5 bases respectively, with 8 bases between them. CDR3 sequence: CASSQATGTGELFF. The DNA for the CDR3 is TGTGCCAGCAGCCAAGCCACGGGGACCGGGGAGCTGTTTTTT.

CDR3 sequence (DNA): TGTGCCTGGAGTGTGGCTGCTCCAGGGGTGGCCACTGAAGCTTTCTTT. Its translation: CAWSVAAPGVATEAFF. The chain joins TRBV30 to TRBJ1-1; the D gene is possibly TRBD1 (6 bases). V lost 0 bases to trimming and J lost 4 bases, with 18 bases between them. There are 16 residues in the CDR3. The germline CDR1 and CDR2 sequences are GTSNPN and SVGIG (reference sequence).

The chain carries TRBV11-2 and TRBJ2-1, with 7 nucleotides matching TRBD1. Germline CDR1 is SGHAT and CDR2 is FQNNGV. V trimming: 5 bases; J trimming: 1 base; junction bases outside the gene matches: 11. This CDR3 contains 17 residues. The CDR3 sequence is CASSRTTGTNSYNEQFF. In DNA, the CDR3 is TGTGCCAGCAGCAGAACGACAGGGACGAATTCCTACAATGAGCAGTTCTTC.

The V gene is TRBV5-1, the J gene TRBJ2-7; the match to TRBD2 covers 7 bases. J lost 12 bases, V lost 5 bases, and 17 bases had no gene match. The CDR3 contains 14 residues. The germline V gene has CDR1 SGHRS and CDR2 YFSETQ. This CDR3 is CASRPGTDWASGYF. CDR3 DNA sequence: TGCGCCAGCAGACCGGGCACGGACTGGGCTAGCGGGTACTTC.

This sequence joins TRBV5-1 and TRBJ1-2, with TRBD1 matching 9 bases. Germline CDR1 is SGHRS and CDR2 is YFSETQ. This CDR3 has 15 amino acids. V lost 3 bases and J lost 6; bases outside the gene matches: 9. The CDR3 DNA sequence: TGCGCCAGCAGCTCAGGGACAGGGAGTCCCCATGGCTACACCTTC. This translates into CASSSGTGSPHGYTF.

CDR3 sequence: CATSRAEGNTGELFF. Here the CDR3 DNA reads TGTGCCACCAGCAGAGCCGAGGGGAACACCGGGGAGCTGTTTTTT. The chain employs TRBV15 and TRBJ2-2, with a tentative D call TRBD2 (5 bases). With 1 base removed from V and 1 base from J, the gap between germline ends came to 7 bases. CDR1 is LNHNV, CDR2 YYDKDF, per germline (reference sequence). The CDR3 sequence is 15 residues long.

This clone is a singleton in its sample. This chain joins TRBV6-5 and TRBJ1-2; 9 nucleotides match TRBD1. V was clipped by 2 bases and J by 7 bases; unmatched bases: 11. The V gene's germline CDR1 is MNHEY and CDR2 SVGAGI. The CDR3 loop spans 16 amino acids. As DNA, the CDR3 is TGTGCCAGCAGTTACCTGGTCTCAGACAGGGGGATTGGCTACACCTTC. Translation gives CASSYLVSDRGIGYTF.

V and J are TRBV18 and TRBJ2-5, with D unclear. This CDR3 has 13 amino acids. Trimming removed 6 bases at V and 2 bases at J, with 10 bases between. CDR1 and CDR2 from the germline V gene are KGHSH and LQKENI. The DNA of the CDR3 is TGTGCCAGCTCCCCCAACAATCAAGAGACCCAGTACTTC. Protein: CASSPNNQETQYF.

Here the CDR3 reads CASSLSVSREKLFF. The DNA for the CDR3 is TGTGCCAGCAGCTTGAGTGTCTCCAGGGAAAAACTGTTTTTT. This chain links TRBV5-6 with TRBJ1-4; D gene uncertain. Germline CDR1 reads SGHDT; CDR2 reads YYEEEE. This CDR3 region has 14 residues. Trimming took 1 base from V and 8 from J, leaving 12 bases between them.

The CDR3 spells CASSPTGVFFYGYTF. CDR3 bases: TGCGCCAGCAGCCCTACTGGAGTGTTCTTTTATGGCTACACCTTC. The gene calls are TRBV4-1 and TRBJ1-2, with D unclear. Looked up from germline, CDR1 is MGHRA and CDR2 is YSYEKL. The CDR3 is 15 residues long. V lost 4 bases to trimming and J lost 5 bases, with 17 bases between them.

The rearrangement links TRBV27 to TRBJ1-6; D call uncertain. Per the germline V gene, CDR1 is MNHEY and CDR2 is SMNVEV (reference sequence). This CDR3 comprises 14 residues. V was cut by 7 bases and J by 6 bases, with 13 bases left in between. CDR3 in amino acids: CASKVTGSNSPLHF. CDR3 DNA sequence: TGTGCCAGCAAAGTGACGGGATCTAATTCACCCCTCCACTTT.

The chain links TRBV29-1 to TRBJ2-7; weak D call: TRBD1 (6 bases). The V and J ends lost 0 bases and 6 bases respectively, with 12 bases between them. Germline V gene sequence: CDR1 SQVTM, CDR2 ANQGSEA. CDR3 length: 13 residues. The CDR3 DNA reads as TGCAGCGTTGAAGAGGCAGGGGTGGGCGAGCAGTACTTC. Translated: CSVEEAGVGEQYF.

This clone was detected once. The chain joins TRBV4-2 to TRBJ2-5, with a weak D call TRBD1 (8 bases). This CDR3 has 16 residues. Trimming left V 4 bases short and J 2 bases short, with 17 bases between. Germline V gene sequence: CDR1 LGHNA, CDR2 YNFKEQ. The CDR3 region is CASSRSGQGGQETQYF. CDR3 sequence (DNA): TGTGCCAGCAGCCGGAGTGGACAGGGAGGGCAAGAGACCCAGTACTTC.

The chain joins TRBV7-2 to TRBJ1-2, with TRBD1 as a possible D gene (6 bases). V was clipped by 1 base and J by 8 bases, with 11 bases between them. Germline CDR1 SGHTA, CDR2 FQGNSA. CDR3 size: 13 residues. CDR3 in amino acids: CASSLDRVQGYTF. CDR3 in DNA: TGTGCCAGCAGCTTAGACAGGGTCCAAGGCTACACCTTC. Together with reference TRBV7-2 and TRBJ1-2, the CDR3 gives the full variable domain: GAGVSQSPSNKVTEKGKDVELRCDPISGHTALYWYRQSLGQGLEFLIYFQGNSAPDKSGLPSDRFSAERTGGSVSTLTIQRTQQEDSAVYLCASSLDRVQGYTFGSGTRLTVV.

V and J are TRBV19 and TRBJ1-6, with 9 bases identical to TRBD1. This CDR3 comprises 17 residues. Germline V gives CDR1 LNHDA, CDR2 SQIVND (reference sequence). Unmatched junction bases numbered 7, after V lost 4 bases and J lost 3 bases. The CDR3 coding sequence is TGTGCCAGTAGTACCAGACAGGGGGGTTTCTATAATTCACCCCTCCACTTT. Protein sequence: CASSTRQGGFYNSPLHF.

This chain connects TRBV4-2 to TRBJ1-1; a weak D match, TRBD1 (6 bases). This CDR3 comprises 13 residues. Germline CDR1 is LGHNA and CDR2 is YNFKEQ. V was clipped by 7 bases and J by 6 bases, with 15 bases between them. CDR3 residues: CASIKGEGAEAFF. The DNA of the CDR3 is TGTGCCAGCATTAAAGGAGAGGGGGCTGAAGCTTTCTTT.

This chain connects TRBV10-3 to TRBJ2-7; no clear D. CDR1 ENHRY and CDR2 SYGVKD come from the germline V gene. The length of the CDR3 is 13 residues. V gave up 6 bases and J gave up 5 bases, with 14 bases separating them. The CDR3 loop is CAIRLDNPNEQYF. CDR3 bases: TGTGCCATCAGGCTCGACAACCCCAACGAGCAGTACTTC.

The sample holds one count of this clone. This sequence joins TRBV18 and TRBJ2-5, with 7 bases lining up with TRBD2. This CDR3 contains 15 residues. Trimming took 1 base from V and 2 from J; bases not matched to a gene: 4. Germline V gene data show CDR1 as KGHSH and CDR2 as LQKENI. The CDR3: CASSPQRGSQETQYF. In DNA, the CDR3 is TGTGCCAGCTCACCACAGCGGGGCAGTCAAGAGACCCAGTACTTC.

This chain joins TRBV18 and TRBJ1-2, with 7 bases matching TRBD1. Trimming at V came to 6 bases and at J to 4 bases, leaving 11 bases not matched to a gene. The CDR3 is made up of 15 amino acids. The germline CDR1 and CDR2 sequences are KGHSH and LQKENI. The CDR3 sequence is CASSPSSGQTYGYTF. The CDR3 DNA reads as TGTGCCAGCTCCCCCTCATCGGGACAGACCTATGGCTACACCTTC. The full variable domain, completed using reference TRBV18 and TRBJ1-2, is NAGVMQNPRHLVRRRGQEARLRCSPMKGHSHVYWYRQLPEEGLKFMVYLQKENIIDESGMPKERFSAEFPKEGPSILRIQQVVRGDSAAYFCASSPSSGQTYGYTFGSGTRLTVV.

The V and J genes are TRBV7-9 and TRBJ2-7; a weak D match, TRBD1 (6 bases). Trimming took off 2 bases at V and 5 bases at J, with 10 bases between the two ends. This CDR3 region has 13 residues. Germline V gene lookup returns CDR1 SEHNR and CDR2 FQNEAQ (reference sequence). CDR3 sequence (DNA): TGTGCCAGCAGCTTACTACAGGGCGACGAGCAGTACTTC. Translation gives CASSLLQGDEQYF.

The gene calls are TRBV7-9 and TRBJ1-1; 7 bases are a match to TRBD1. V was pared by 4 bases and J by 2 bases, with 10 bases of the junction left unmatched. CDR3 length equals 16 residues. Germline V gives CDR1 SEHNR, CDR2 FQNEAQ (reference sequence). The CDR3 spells CASSSTTQGLNTEAFF. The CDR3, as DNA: TGTGCCAGCAGCTCCACAACACAGGGGCTAAACACTGAAGCTTTCTTT.